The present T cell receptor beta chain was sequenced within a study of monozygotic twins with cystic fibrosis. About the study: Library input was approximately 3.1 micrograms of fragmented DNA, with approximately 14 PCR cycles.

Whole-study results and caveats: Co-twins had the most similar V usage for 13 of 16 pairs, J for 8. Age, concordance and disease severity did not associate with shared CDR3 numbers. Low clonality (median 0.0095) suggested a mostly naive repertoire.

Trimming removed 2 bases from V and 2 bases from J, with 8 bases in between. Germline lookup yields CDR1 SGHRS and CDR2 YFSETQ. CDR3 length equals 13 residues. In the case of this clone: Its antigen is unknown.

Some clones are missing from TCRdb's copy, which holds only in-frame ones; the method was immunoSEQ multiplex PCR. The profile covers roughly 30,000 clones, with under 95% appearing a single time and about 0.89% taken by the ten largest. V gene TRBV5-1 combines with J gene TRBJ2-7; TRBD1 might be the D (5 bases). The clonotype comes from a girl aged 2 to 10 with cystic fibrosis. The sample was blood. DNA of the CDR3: TGCGCCAGCAGCTTCGACAGAGCCTACGAGCAGTACTTC. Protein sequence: CASSFDRAYEQYF. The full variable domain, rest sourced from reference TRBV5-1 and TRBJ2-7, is KAGVTQTPRYLIKTRGQQVTLSCSPISGHRSVSWYQQTPGQGLQFLFEYFSETQRNKGNFPGRFSGRQFSNSRSEMNVSTLELGDSALYLCASSFDRAYEQYFGPGTRLTVT.